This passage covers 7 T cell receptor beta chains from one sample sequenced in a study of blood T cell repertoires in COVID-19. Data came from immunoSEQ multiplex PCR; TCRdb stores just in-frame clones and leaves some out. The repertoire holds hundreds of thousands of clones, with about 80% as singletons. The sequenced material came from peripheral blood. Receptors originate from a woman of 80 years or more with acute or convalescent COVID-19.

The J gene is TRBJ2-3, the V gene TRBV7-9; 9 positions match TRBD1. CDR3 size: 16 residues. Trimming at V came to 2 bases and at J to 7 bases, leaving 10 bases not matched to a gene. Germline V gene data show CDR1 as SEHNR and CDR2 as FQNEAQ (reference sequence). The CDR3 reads CASSLTPGQGSNTQYF. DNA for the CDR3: TGTGCCAGCAGCTTAACCCCGGGACAGGGCTCAAATACGCAGTATTTT.

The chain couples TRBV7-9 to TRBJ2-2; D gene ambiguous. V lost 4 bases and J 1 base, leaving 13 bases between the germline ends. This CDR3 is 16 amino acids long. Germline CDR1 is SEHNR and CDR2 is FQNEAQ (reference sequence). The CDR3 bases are TGTGCCAGCAGCTCCCATCTTACTTTGAACACCGGGGAGCTGTTTTTT. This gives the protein CASSSHLTLNTGELFF.

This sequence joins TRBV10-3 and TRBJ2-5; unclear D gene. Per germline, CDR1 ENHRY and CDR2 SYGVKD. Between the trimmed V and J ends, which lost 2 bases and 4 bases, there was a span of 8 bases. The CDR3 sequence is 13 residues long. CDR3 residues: CAISERERETQYF. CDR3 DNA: TGTGCCATCAGTGAGCGTGAGAGAGAGACCCAGTACTTC.

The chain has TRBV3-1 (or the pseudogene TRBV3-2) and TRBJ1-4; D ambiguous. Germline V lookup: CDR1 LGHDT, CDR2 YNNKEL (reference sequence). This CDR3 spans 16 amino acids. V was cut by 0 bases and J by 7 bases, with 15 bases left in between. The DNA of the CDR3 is TGTGCCAGCAGCCAAGATTGGTATGCACAGACTGAAAAACTGTTTTTT. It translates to CASSQDWYAQTEKLFF.

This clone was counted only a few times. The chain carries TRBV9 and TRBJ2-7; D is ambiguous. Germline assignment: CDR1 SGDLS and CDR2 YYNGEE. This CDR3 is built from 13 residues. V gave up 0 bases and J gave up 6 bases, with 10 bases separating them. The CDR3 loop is CASSVGPRLEQYF. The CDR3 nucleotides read TGTGCCAGCAGCGTAGGACCGCGACTCGAGCAGTACTTC. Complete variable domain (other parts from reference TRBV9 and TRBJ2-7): DSGVTQTPKHLITATGQRVTLRCSPRSGDLSVYWYQQSLDQGLQFLIQYYNGEERAKGNILERFSAQQFPDLHSELNLSSLELGDSALYFCASSVGPRLEQYFGPGTRLTVT.

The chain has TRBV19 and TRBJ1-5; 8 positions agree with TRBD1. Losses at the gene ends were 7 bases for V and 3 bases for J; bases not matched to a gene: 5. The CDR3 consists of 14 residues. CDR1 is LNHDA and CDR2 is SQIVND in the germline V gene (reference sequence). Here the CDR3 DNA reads TGTGCCAGTACCCCGACAGGGGTCAATCAGCCCCAGCATTTT. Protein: CASTPTGVNQPQHF.

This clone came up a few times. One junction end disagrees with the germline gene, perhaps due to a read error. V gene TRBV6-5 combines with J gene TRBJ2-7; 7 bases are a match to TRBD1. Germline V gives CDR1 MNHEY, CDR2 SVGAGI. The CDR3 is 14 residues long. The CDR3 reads CASRYRGTSYEQYF. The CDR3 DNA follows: TGTGCCAGCCGTTACAGGGGTACATCCTACGAGCAGTACTTC.